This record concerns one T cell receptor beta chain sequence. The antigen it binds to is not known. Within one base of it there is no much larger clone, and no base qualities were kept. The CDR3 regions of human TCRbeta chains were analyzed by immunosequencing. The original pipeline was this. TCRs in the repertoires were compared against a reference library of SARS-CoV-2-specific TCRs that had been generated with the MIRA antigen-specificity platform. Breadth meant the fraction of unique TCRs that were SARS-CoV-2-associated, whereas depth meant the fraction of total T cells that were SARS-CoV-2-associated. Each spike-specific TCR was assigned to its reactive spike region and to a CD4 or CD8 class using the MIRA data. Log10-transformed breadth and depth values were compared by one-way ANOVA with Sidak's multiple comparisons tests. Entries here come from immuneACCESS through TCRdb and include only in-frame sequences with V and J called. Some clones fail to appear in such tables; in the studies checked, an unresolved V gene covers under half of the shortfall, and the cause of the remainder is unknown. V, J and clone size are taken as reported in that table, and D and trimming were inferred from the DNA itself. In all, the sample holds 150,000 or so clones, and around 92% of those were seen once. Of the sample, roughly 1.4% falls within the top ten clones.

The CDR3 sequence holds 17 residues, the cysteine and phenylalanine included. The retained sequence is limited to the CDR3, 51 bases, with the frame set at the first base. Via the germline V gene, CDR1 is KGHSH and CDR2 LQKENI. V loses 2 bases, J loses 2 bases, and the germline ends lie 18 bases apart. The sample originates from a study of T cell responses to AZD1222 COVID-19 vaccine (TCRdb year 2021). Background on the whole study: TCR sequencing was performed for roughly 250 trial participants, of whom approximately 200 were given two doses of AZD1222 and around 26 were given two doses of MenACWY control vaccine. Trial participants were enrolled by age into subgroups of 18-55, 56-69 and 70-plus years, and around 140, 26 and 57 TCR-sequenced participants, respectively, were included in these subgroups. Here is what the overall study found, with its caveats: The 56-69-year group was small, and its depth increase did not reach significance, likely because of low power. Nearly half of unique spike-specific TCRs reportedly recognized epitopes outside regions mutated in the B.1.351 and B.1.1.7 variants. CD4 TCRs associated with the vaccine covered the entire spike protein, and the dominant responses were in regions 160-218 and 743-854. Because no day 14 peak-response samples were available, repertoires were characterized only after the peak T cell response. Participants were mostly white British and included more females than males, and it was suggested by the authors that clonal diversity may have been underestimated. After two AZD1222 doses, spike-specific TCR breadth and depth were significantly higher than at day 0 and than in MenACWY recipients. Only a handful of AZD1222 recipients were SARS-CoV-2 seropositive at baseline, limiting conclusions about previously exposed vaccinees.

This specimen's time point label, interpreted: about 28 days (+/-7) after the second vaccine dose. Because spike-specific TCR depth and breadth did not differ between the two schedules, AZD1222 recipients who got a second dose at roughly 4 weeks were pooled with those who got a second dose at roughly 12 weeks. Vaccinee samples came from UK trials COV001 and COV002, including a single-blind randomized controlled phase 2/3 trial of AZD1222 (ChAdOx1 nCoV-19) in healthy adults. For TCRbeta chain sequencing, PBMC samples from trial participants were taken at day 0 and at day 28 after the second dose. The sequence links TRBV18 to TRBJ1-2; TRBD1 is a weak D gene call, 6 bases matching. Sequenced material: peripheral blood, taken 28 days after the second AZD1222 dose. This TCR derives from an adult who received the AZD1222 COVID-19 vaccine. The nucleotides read TGTGCCAGCTCACCAGGGACAACCTCCCTTACCAACTATGGCTACACCTTC. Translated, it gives CASSPGTTSLTNYGYTF. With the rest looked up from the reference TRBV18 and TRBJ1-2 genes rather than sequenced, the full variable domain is NAGVMQNPRHLVRRRGQEARLRCSPMKGHSHVYWYRQLPEEGLKFMVYLQKENIIDESGMPKERFSAEFPKEGPSILRIQQVVRGDSAAYFCASSPGTTSLTNYGYTFGSGTRLTVV.